Shown below are 26 T cell receptor beta chains from a single sample sequenced in a study. One entry per CDR3 protein, called by TCRdb with MiXCR from the 5' RACE reads. The profile covers approximately 60,000 distinct CDR3 sequences, with less than 25% appearing a single time and 3.2% taken by the ten largest. Tregs were sorted as CD4+CD25+CD127-/low cells. The sequenced sample was tumor-infiltrating Tregs sorted from the breast tumor. These receptors all stem from a female donor with breast cancer.

V is TRBV5-1 and J is TRBJ2-2; D assignment may be TRBD1 or TRBD2 (5 bases each). Per the germline V gene, CDR1 is SGHRS and CDR2 is YFSETQ. V was pared by 0 bases and J by 5 bases, with 8 bases between. The CDR3 consists of 14 residues. Here the CDR3 reads CASSLAEGTGELFF. The CDR3, as DNA: TGCGCCAGCAGCTTGGCCGAGGGGACCGGGGAGCTGTTTTTT.

Turning to this clonotype: A much larger clone differs by one base, so this may be a read error. The chain recombines TRBV5-1 with TRBJ1-2; D might be TRBD1 (6 bases). Deletions cut 3 bases from V and 2 bases from J, with 14 bases between. Germline loops: CDR1 SGHRS, CDR2 YFSETQ. The CDR3 sequence is 15 residues long. This CDR3 is CASSSREGGNYGYTF. As DNA, the CDR3 is TGCGCCAGCAGCTCCCGGGAAGGGGGGAACTATGGCTACACCTTC. The whole variable domain, filled in from reference TRBV5-1 and TRBJ1-2, reads KAGVTQTPRYLIKTRGQQVTLSCSPISGHRSVSWYQQTPGQGLQFLFEYFSETQRNKGNFPGRFSGRQFSNSRSEMNVSTLELGDSALYLCASSSREGGNYGYTFGSGTRLTVV.

This clonotype occurred many times. V and J are TRBV5-1 and TRBJ2-1; no firm D call. In germline, CDR1 is SGHRS, CDR2 YFSETQ. The CDR3 runs to 13 residues. The germline V and J ends were trimmed by 1 base and 4 bases, with 6 bases remaining between them. The CDR3 DNA is TGCGCCAGCAGCTTGACTGGTTACAATGAGCAGTTCTTC. It encodes CASSLTGYNEQFF. The full variable domain, rest sourced from reference TRBV5-1 and TRBJ2-1, is KAGVTQTPRYLIKTRGQQVTLSCSPISGHRSVSWYQQTPGQGLQFLFEYFSETQRNKGNFPGRFSGRQFSNSRSEMNVSTLELGDSALYLCASSLTGYNEQFFGPGTRLTVL.

Points on this clonotype: A much bigger clone sits one base away, suggesting this may be a read error. As the CDR3 is not closed by the conserved phenylalanine or tryptophan, this likely results from a read error. The chain joins TRBV24-1 to TRBJ1-2, with 8 bases identical to TRBD1. The CDR3 loop spans 13 amino acids. J gave up 8 bases and V 3 bases, and 4 bases lay outside the gene matches. The germline V gene encodes CDR1 KGHDR and CDR2 SFDVKD. The CDR3 nucleotides read TGTGCCACCAGTGATGAGACAGGGGACGGCTACACCCTC. This translates into CATSDETGDGYTL.

This clonotype was observed many times. This chain connects TRBV20-1 to TRBJ2-1; D is perhaps TRBD2 (5 bases). The CDR3 loop spans 15 amino acids. V was trimmed by 0 bases and J by 15 bases, leaving 24 bases between them. The germline CDR1 and CDR2 sequences are DFQATT and SNEGSKA (reference sequence). The DNA of the CDR3 is TGCAGTGCTAGAGATGGGCGGCTAGCAAGGCCGAAGACGTTCTTC. Translated, it gives CSARDGRLARPKTFF.

This clonotype occurred many times. V usage is TRBV10-3 and J usage is TRBJ2-7; TRBD2 aligns across 13 bases. J was trimmed by 7 bases and V by 6 bases; bases with no gene match: 6. CDR3 length equals 14 residues. The germline CDR1 and CDR2 sequences are ENHRY and SYGVKD. The CDR3 DNA reads as TGTGCCATCAGAGGACTAGCGGGAGTGGGGGAGCAGTACTTC. This codes for CAIRGLAGVGEQYF.

This clonotype was seen once. Without the conserved terminal phenylalanine or tryptophan, this CDR3 likely stems from a read error. The CDR3 reads CASSLSDRMNTEAFS. In DNA, the CDR3 is TGTGCCAGCAGTTTAAGCGACAGAATGAACACTGAAGCTTTCTCT. The rearrangement links TRBV12-3 or TRBV12-4 to TRBJ1-1; D might be TRBD1 (5 bases). Trimming took 2 bases from V and 0 from J, leaving 10 bases between them. This CDR3 is 15 amino acids long.

As concerns this clonotype: Possible read error: a much larger clone is one base away. CDR3 loop: CSASQGGNQPQHF. The DNA of the CDR3 is TGCAGTGCTAGTCAGGGGGGGAATCAGCCCCAGCATTTT. The V call is TRBV20-1, the J call TRBJ1-5; 7 bases line up with TRBD1. Germline loops: CDR1 DFQATT, CDR2 SNEGSKA (reference sequence). This CDR3 spans 13 amino acids. Trimming took 3 bases from V and 4 from J; bases not matched to a gene: 3.

This clonotype has at least ten counts. This chain joins TRBV20-1 and TRBJ2-1, with a weak D call TRBD2 (6 bases). V shed 3 bases and J shed 0 bases, with 9 bases lying between them. The CDR3 extends over 14 amino acids. The germline CDR1 and CDR2 sequences are DFQATT and SNEGSKA (reference sequence). DNA of the CDR3: TGCAGTGCTAGCGGGAGCCCCTCCTACAATGAGCAGTTCTTC. Encoded protein: CSASGSPSYNEQFF.

This clonotype was recorded a few times. This chain uses TRBV5-1 with TRBJ1-4, with a tentative D call TRBD1 (6 bases). CDR1 and CDR2 from the germline V gene are SGHRS and YFSETQ. The length of the CDR3 is 14 residues. The germline V and J ends were trimmed by 0 bases and 5 bases, with 8 bases remaining between them. The CDR3 sequence: CASSLADSNEKLFF. In nucleotides, the CDR3 is TGCGCCAGCAGCTTGGCGGACAGCAATGAAAAACTGTTTTTT.

The chain couples TRBV27 to TRBJ1-1; D remains unclear. Trimming removed 0 bases at V and 6 bases at J, with 8 bases between. The germline V gene encodes CDR1 MNHEY and CDR2 SMNVEV (reference sequence). CDR3 length equals 13 residues. The CDR3 sequence: CASSLSRVAEAFF. The CDR3 DNA reads as TGTGCCAGCAGTTTATCGAGGGTTGCTGAAGCTTTCTTT.

This clonotype was picked up a small number of times. The DNA for the CDR3 is TGCAGTGCTAGAGACGAGAAAAAAGAGACCCAGTACTTC. Translation gives CSARDEKKETQYF. The V gene is TRBV20-1, the J gene TRBJ2-5; D is unresolved. Between the trimmed V and J ends, which lost 0 bases and 3 bases, there was a span of 8 bases. Germline lookup yields CDR1 DFQATT and CDR2 SNEGSKA (reference sequence). The CDR3 extends over 13 amino acids.

With regard to this clonotype: A clone one base away is much larger, so this may be a read error. The V and J genes are TRBV20-1 and TRBJ2-1; the D is unclear. Germline assignment: CDR1 DFQATT and CDR2 SNEGSKA (reference sequence). The CDR3 is made up of 13 amino acids. In DNA form, the CDR3 reads TGCAGGGCCAGCCCTGGCTCCTACAATGAGCAGTTCTTC. Its translation is CRASPGSYNEQFF.

CDR3 sequence (DNA): TGTGCCAGCAGTCGACAGGGGCCTCGGGGCTACACCTTC. Its translation is CASSRQGPRGYTF. The chain carries TRBV12-3 or TRBV12-4 and TRBJ1-2; 8 bases match TRBD1. CDR3 size: 13 residues. Germline trimming cut 5 bases from V and 8 bases from J; bases unmatched to any gene: 7.

There are a few counts of this clonotype. This chain joins TRBV6-1 and TRBJ2-1, with 9 positions matching TRBD1. The length of the CDR3 is 16 residues. Germline assignment: CDR1 MNHNS and CDR2 SASEGT. The junction had 11 bases not matched to a gene; V was cut back by 3 bases and J by 8 bases. The CDR3 sequence is CASSDRRGTGKDEQFF. The CDR3 DNA sequence: TGTGCCAGCAGTGACCGCCGTGGGACAGGGAAGGATGAGCAGTTCTTC.

This clonotype was detected many times. The chain is built from TRBV27 and TRBJ2-1, with 15 bases lining up with TRBD2. The V segment lost 5 bases and the J segment 9 bases; nucleotides outside the gene matches: 2. This CDR3 has 14 residues. Germline values: CDR1 MNHEY, CDR2 SMNVEV (reference sequence). The CDR3 is CASSPGLAGGEQFF. The CDR3 DNA reads TGTGCCAGCAGTCCGGGACTAGCGGGAGGTGAGCAGTTCTTC.

This clonotype was found a few times. The CDR3 is CSAPWAGGPGELFF. In nucleotides, the CDR3 is TGCAGTGCTCCATGGGCGGGAGGCCCCGGGGAGCTGTTTTTT. The J gene is TRBJ2-2, the V gene TRBV20-1; TRBD2 aligns across 8 bases. In germline, CDR1 is DFQATT, CDR2 SNEGSKA (reference sequence). The CDR3 has 14 amino acids. Trimming cost V 5 bases and J 6 bases; bases outside gene matches: 8.

This clonotype has only a few counts. This rearrangement joins TRBV20-1 to TRBJ1-3; TRBD1 might be the D (6 bases). Germline CDR1 reads DFQATT; CDR2 reads SNEGSKA (reference sequence). The V end lost 0 bases, the J end lost 0 bases, and 12 bases lay between the germline ends. The CDR3 extends over 16 amino acids. The CDR3 DNA reads as TGCAGTGCTAGAGACTCCGACAGGTACTCTGGAAACACCATATATTTT. Protein product: CSARDSDRYSGNTIYF.

This clonotype is labeled medium-sized (0.01 to 0.1%). The V and J genes are TRBV5-1 and TRBJ1-5, with D perhaps TRBD1 (5 bases). V gave up 5 bases and J gave up 1 base, with 13 bases separating them. Per the germline V gene, CDR1 is SGHRS and CDR2 is YFSETQ. This CDR3 contains 15 residues. Here the CDR3 reads CASRTGTASNQPQHF. The CDR3 region has the DNA TGCGCCAGCAGAACCGGGACGGCGAGCAATCAGCCCCAGCATTTT.

This clonotype appeared many times. CDR3 DNA sequence: TGTGCCAGCAGTTTAACCGAGCGCTATCAGGGCTACACCTTC. Protein product: CASSLTERYQGYTF. The chain recombines TRBV12-3 or TRBV12-4 with TRBJ1-2; D gene uncertain. This CDR3 spans 14 amino acids. Trimming removed 2 bases at V and 8 bases at J, with 15 bases between.

This clonotype appeared a few times. This chain links TRBV11-2 with TRBJ2-5; D may be TRBD2 (7 bases). CDR1 and CDR2 from the germline V gene are SGHAT and FQNNGV. V was clipped by 5 bases and J by 2 bases, with 12 bases between them. The CDR3 runs to 14 residues. Here the CDR3 reads CASSVRGGQETQYF. The CDR3 region has the DNA TGTGCCAGCAGCGTTAGGGGGGGGCAAGAGACCCAGTACTTC.

This clonotype has just a few counts. The chain joins TRBV12-3 or TRBV12-4 to TRBJ2-2; TRBD1 matches 8 bases. The length of the CDR3 is 15 residues. Unmatched junction bases numbered 11, after V lost 10 bases and J lost 4 bases. The CDR3 region has the DNA TGTGCCACATCTGGCCGGACAGGGACCACCGGGGAGCTGTTTTTT. Encoded protein: CATSGRTGTTGELFF.

The CDR3 spells CASTPSAGTYNEQFF. The CDR3 region has the DNA TGTGCCAGCACCCCATCAGCCGGGACATACAATGAGCAGTTCTTC. The chain recombines TRBV7-9 with TRBJ2-1, with D perhaps matching TRBD1 (6 bases). Germline CDR1 and CDR2: SEHNR and FQNEAQ (reference sequence). With 7 bases removed from V and 4 bases from J, the gap between germline ends came to 17 bases. The CDR3 is 15 residues long.

This clonotype showed up many times. CDR3 region: CASRDSNSPLHF. The CDR3 region has the DNA TGTGCCAGCCGGGACAGTAATTCACCCCTCCACTTT. The chain has TRBV27 and TRBJ1-6; 7 bases align to TRBD1. Trimming took 8 bases from V and 6 from J; bases not matched to a gene: 1. This CDR3 has 12 amino acids. Germline CDR1 and CDR2: MNHEY and SMNVEV (reference sequence).

This chain connects TRBV12-3 or TRBV12-4 to TRBJ2-3; D is unresolved. Trimming cost V 6 bases and J 2 bases, with 18 bases left between them. The CDR3 sequence is 16 residues long. CDR3 nucleotides: TGTGCCAGCAGCTTAACAGATCCCGTCTCCACAGATACGCAGTATTTT. Translation: CASSLTDPVSTDTQYF.

This clonotype was counted at least ten times. The chain is built from TRBV4-2 and TRBJ2-5, with TRBD1 as a possible D gene (6 bases). Per the germline V gene, CDR1 is LGHNA and CDR2 is YNFKEQ. The CDR3 covers 13 residues. V lost 3 bases to trimming and J lost 5 bases, with 10 bases between them. CDR3 loop: CASSHRGEETQYF. In DNA form, the CDR3 reads TGTGCCAGCAGCCACAGGGGAGAGGAGACCCAGTACTTC.